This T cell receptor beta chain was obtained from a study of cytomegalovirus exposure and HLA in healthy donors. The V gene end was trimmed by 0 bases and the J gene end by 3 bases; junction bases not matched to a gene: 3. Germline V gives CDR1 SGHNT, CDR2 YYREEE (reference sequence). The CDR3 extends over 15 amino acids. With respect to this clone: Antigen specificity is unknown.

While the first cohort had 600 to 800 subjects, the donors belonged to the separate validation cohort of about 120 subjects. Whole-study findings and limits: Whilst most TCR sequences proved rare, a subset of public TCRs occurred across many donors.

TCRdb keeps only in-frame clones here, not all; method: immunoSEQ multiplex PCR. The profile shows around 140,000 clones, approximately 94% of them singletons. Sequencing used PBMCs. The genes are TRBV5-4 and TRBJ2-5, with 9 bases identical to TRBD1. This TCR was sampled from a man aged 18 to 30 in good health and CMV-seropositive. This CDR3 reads CASSLDRGREETQYF. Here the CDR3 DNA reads TGTGCCAGCAGCTTGGACAGGGGGCGAGAAGAGACCCAGTACTTC.